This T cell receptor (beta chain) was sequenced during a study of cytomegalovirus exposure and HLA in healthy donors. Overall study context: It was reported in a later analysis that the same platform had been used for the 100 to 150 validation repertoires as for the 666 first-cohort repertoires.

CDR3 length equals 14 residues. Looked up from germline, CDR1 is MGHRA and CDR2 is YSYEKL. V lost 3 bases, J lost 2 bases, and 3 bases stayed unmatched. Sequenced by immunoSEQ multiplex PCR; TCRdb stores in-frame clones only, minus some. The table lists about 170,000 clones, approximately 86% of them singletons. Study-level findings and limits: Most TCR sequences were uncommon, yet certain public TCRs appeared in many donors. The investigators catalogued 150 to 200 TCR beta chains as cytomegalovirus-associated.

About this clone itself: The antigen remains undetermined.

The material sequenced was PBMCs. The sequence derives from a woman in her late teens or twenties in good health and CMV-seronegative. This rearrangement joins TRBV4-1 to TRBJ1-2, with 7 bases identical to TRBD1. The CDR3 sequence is CASSQPDRNYGYTF. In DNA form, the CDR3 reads TGCGCCAGCAGCCAGCCGGACAGGAACTATGGCTACACCTTC.